This T cell receptor (beta chain) was sequenced during a study of blood T cell repertoires in COVID-19. Participants came from 20 to 25 US areas, aged roughly 18 to 89 years. Generated by immunoSEQ multiplex PCR, the TCRdb table keeps only in-frame clones and is missing some. The sample consists of fewer than 300,000 clones, around nine tenths of them appearing once. The clonotype comes from a woman aged 25 to 39 who had recovered from COVID-19. The material sequenced was PBMCs or T cells enriched from blood (not recorded which).

The CDR3 region has the DNA TGTGCCAGCAGTTTTTGCGACAGGGGATATTGCGGTGAGCAGTTCTTC. Translation: CASSFCDRGYCGEQFF. This chain joins TRBV27 and TRBJ2-1; 8 bases line up with TRBD1. The germline CDR1 and CDR2 sequences are MNHEY and SMNVEV (reference sequence). V trimming: 3 bases; J trimming: 9 bases; junction bases outside the gene matches: 13. This CDR3 region has 16 residues.